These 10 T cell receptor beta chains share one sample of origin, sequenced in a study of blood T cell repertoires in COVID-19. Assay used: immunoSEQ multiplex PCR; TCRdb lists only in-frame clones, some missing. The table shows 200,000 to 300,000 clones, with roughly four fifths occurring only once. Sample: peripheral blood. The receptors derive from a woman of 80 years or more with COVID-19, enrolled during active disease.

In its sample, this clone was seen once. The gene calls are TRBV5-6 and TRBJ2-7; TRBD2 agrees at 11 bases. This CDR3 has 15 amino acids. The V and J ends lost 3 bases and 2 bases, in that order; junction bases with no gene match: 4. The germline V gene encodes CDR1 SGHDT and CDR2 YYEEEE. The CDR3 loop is CASSSLAGGTYEQYF. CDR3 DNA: TGTGCCAGCAGCTCCTTAGCGGGAGGGACCTACGAGCAGTACTTC.

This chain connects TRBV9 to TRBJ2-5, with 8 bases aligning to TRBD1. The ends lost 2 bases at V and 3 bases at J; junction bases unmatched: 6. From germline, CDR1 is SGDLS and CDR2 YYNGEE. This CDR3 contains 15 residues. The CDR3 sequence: CASSVTTGEEETQYF. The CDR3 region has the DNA TGTGCCAGCAGCGTGACGACAGGGGAGGAAGAGACCCAGTACTTC.

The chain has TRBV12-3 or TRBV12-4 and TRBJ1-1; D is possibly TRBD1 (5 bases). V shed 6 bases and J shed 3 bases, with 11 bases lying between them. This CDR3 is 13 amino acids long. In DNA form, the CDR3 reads TGTGCCAGCAGAGCCAGGGAATACACTGAAGCTTTCTTT. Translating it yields CASRAREYTEAFF.

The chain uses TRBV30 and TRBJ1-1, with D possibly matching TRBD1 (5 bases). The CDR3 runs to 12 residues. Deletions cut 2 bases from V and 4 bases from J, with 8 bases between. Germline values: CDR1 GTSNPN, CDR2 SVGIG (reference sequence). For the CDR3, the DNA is TGTGCCTGGAGTCCGGGGGTCACTGAAGCTTTCTTT. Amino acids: CAWSPGVTEAFF.

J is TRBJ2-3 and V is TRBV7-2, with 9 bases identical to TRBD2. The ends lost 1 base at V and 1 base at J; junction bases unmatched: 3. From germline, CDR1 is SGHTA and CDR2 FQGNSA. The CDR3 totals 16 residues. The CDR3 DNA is TGTGCCAGCAGCTTAGTACTAGCGGGCCGCACAGATACGCAGTATTTT. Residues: CASSLVLAGRTDTQYF.

The DNA for the CDR3 is TGTGCCTGGAGGCTCAGGGGGGAGACCCAGTACTTC. Protein sequence: CAWRLRGETQYF. The chain employs TRBV30 and TRBJ2-5, with 7 bases matching TRBD1. V was clipped by 3 bases and J by 5 bases; unmatched bases: 3. This CDR3 is 12 amino acids long. CDR1 is GTSNPN, CDR2 SVGIG, per germline (reference sequence).

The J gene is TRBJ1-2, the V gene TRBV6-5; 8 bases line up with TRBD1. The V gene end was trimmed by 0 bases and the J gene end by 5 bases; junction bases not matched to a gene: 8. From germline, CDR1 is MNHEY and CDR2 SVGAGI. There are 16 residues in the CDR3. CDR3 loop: CASSYSNQGARYGYTF. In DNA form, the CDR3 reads TGTGCCAGCAGTTACTCGAACCAGGGGGCACGTTATGGCTACACCTTC.

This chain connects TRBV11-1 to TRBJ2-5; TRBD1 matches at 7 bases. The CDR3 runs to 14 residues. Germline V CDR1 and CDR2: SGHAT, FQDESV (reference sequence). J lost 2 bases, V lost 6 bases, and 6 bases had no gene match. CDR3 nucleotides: TGTGCCAGCAGTCCGAAGGGGGCACAAGAGACCCAGTACTTC. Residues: CASSPKGAQETQYF. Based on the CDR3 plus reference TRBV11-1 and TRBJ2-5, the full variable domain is EAEVAQSPRYKITEKSQAVAFWCDPISGHATLYWYRQILGQGPELLVQFQDESVVDDSQLPKDRFSAERLKGVDSTLKIQPAELGDSAMYLCASSPKGAQETQYFGPGTRLLVL.

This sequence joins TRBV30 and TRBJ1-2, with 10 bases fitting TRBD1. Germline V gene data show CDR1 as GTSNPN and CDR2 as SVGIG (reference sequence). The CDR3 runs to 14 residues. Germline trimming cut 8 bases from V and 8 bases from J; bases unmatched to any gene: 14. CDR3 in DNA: TGTGCCAGGGACAGGGGCCCCTCAGGAGGAGGCTACACCTTC. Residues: CARDRGPSGGGYTF.

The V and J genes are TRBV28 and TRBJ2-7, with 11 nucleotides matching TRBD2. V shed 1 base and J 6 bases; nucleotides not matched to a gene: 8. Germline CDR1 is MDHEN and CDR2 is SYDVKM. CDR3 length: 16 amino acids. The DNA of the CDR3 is TGTGCCAGCAGTTTATCAACTAGCGGGAGAACTGGCGAGCAGTACTTC. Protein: CASSLSTSGRTGEQYF.